Following are 10 T cell receptor beta chains from one sample sequenced in a study of T cell responses to AZD1222 COVID-19 vaccine. TCRdb's copy holds only in-frame clones and misses some; the assay was immunoSEQ multiplex PCR. The sample includes 40,000 to 45,000 clones, under 85% of them seen just once. The input for sequencing was peripheral blood, taken on day 0 of AZD1222 vaccination. These receptors originate from an adult in good health.

The chain recombines TRBV2 with TRBJ2-1; tentative D call: TRBD1 (6 bases). The V end was cut by 6 bases, the J end by 1 base, with 13 bases between. This CDR3 is built from 15 residues. From germline, CDR1 is SNHLY and CDR2 FYNNEI. This CDR3 reads CASRGVGGSYNEQFF. Written as DNA, the CDR3 is TGTGCCAGCAGGGGGGTAGGGGGTTCCTACAATGAGCAGTTCTTC.

The V call is TRBV24-1, the J call TRBJ2-2; possible D gene TRBD2, 7 bases. The CDR3 has 15 amino acids. The germline CDR1 and CDR2 sequences are KGHDR and SFDVKD. V lost 5 bases and J 6 bases, leaving 15 bases between the germline ends. The CDR3 sequence: CATSGSWGGPGELFF. The CDR3 DNA is TGTGCCACCAGTGGCTCTTGGGGGGGGCCCGGGGAGCTGTTTTTT.

This rearrangement joins TRBV24-1 to TRBJ2-1; TRBD1 matches 7 bases. The CDR3 is 17 residues long. With 4 bases clipped from V and 3 bases from J, the junction kept 11 bases outside the gene matches. Germline CDR1 KGHDR, CDR2 SFDVKD. CDR3 bases: TGTGCCACCAGTGACACCTCCGGGAACAGGGGCTACAATGAGCAGTTCTTC. Translated: CATSDTSGNRGYNEQFF.

The chain is built from TRBV12-3 or TRBV12-4 and TRBJ1-5; 8 nucleotides agree with TRBD1. Trimming took 6 bases from V and 5 from J; bases not matched to a gene: 3. The CDR3 has 13 residues. CDR3 in amino acids: CASSPDRDQPQHF. Here the CDR3 DNA reads TGTGCCAGCAGCCCGGACAGGGATCAGCCCCAGCATTTT.

The chain combines TRBV2 with TRBJ1-5; a possible D gene is TRBD1 (5 bases). From germline, CDR1 is SNHLY and CDR2 FYNNEI. V lost 6 bases to trimming and J lost 2 bases, with 14 bases between them. This CDR3 spans 15 amino acids. The CDR3 sequence is CASRLAGTGNQPQHF. For the CDR3, the DNA is TGTGCCAGCAGACTAGCCGGGACCGGCAATCAGCCCCAGCATTTT. Full variable domain (rest looked up from reference TRBV2 and TRBJ1-5): EPEVTQTPSHQVTQMGQEVILRCVPISNHLYFYWYRQILGQKVEFLVSFYNNEISEKSEIFDDQFSVERPDGSNFTLKIRSTKLEDSAMYFCASRLAGTGNQPQHFGDGTRLSIL.

This chain connects TRBV6-1 to TRBJ1-4; D remains unclear. The germline CDR1 and CDR2 sequences are MNHNS and SASEGT. CDR3 length: 14 residues. The V end lost 2 bases, the J end lost 7 bases, and 11 bases lay between the germline ends. CDR3 sequence reads: CASSEWGGGEKLFF. The DNA of the CDR3 is TGTGCCAGCAGTGAATGGGGAGGCGGTGAAAAACTGTTTTTT.

V usage is TRBV30 and J usage is TRBJ2-1; 9 bases fit TRBD1. V lost 5 bases and J lost 1; bases outside the gene matches: 3. The germline CDR1 and CDR2 sequences are GTSNPN and SVGIG (reference sequence). CDR3 size: 14 residues. The DNA of the CDR3 is TGTGCCTGGGACAGGGGGATGTCCTACAATGAGCAGTTCTTC. Protein sequence: CAWDRGMSYNEQFF.

This clone was picked up one time. This chain connects TRBV6-5 to TRBJ2-7; no clear D gene. CDR3 size: 14 residues. From germline, CDR1 is MNHEY and CDR2 SVGAGI. The V and J ends lost 2 bases and 4 bases respectively, with 12 bases between them. CDR3 protein: CASSYRIRGYEQYF. As DNA, the CDR3 is TGTGCCAGCAGTTACAGGATACGTGGGTACGAGCAGTACTTC.

V is TRBV3-1 (or the pseudogene TRBV3-2) and J is TRBJ2-1; unclear D gene. CDR3 length: 13 amino acids. CDR1 and CDR2 from the germline V gene are LGHDT and YNNKEL (reference sequence). Trimming took 3 bases from V and 8 from J, leaving 11 bases between them. CDR3 nucleotides: TGTGCCAGCAGCCACGGCCGGGTCCATGAGCAGTTCTTC. Translating it yields CASSHGRVHEQFF.

The chain joins TRBV29-1 to TRBJ1-3; D call uncertain. The CDR3 consists of 13 residues. V was clipped by 2 bases and J by 2 bases, with 7 bases between them. Looked up from germline, CDR1 is SQVTM and CDR2 is ANQGSEA. The DNA of the CDR3 is TGCAGCGTTGAAACAGATACTGGAAACACCATATATTTT. Encoded protein: CSVETDTGNTIYF.